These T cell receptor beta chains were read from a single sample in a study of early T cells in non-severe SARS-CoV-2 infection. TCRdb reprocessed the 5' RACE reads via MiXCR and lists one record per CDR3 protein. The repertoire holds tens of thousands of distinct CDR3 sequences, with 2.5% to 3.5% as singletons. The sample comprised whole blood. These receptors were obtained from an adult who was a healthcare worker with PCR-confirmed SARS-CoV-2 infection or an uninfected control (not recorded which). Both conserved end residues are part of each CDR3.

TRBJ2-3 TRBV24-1 CATSEAGAADTQYF
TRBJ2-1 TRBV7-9 CASSPGNNEQFF
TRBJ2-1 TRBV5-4 CASSRSAGGESYNEQFF
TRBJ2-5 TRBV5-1 CASSVRGTSGETQYF
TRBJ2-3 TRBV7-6 CASSLKLAPDTQYF
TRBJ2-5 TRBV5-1 CASSPGGQETQYF
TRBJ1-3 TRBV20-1 CSARGRDRAGNTIYF
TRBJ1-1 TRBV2 CASKPPNTEAFF
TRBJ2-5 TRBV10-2 CASNPETQYF
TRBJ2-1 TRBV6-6 CASSYWGLAGNEQFF
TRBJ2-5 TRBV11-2 CASSLISRGQETQYF
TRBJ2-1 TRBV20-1 CSARQLKGQGYNEQFF
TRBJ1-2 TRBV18 CASSPRGEGYGYTF
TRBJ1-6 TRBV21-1 CASLERPGMNSPLHF
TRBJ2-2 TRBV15 CATSRAVKEAGELFF
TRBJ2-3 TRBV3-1 CASSHLPTSGGLNTQYF
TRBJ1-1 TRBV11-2 CASSSWRFRNTEAFF
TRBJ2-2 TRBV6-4 CASRGSTGTTGELFF
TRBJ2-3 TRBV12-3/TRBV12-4 CASSFTSATQYF
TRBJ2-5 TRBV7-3 CASSLGREATQYF
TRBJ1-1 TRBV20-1 CSAAQMEEGLTEAFF
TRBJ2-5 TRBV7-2 CASSSLGTSGASRETQYF